The 25 T cell receptor beta chains below all came from one sample that was sequenced in a study of blood T cell repertoires in COVID-19. Libraries were prepared by immunoSEQ multiplex PCR; TCRdb keeps only in-frame clonotypes and omits some of them. In the table there are just over 150,000 clones, approximately 92% of which are singletons. Specimen: peripheral blood. These receptors were collected from a woman aged 45-60 years with acute or convalescent COVID-19.

In DNA, the CDR3 is TGTGCCAGCAGCTTATCCGCCGTAGTCCAGGGACAGGGAAGCTATGGCTACACCTTC. Translated: CASSLSAVVQGQGSYGYTF. V gene TRBV7-2 combines with J gene TRBJ1-2; 9 positions agree with TRBD1. Germline CDR1 is SGHTA and CDR2 is FQGNSA. V shed 2 bases, J shed 4 bases, and the junction held 17 bases outside the gene matches. The CDR3 has 19 residues. Combining the CDR3 with reference TRBV7-2 and TRBJ1-2 gives the whole variable domain GAGVSQSPSNKVTEKGKDVELRCDPISGHTALYWYRQSLGQGLEFLIYFQGNSAPDKSGLPSDRFSAERTGGSVSTLTIQRTQQEDSAVYLCASSLSAVVQGQGSYGYTFGSGTRLTVV.

The J gene is TRBJ1-3, the V gene TRBV9; maybe TRBD1 (5 bases). The V and J ends lost 0 bases and 0 bases respectively, with 13 bases between them. The CDR3 is 17 amino acids. In germline, CDR1 is SGDLS, CDR2 YYNGEE. CDR3 DNA: TGTGCCAGCAGCGTAGTCGACAGCCTCTTCTCTGGAAACACCATATATTTT. As protein: CASSVVDSLFSGNTIYF.

The genes are TRBV9 and TRBJ1-6, with D possibly TRBD1 on 6 matching bases. Germline CDR1 is SGDLS and CDR2 is YYNGEE. Trimming took 3 bases from V and 10 from J, leaving 11 bases between them. This CDR3 is 13 amino acids long. CDR3 in amino acids: CASSAGGGSPLHF. The DNA for the CDR3 is TGTGCCAGCAGCGCTGGGGGCGGATCACCCCTCCACTTT.

The chain combines TRBV20-1 with TRBJ2-7; 10 bases map to TRBD1. The CDR3 consists of 14 residues. Looked up from germline, CDR1 is DFQATT and CDR2 is SNEGSKA (reference sequence). V was pared by 3 bases and J by 4 bases, with 6 bases of the junction left unmatched. CDR3 DNA: TGCAGTGCTAGTGGGGGACAGGGGAAATACGAGCAGTACTTC. Protein sequence: CSASGGQGKYEQYF.

Turning to this clone: The identical CDR3 is also encoded by other nucleotide sequences in the sample. CDR3 sequence reads: CAWTTRENQPQHF. The CDR3 nucleotides read TGTGCCTGGACCACGAGGGAAAATCAGCCCCAGCATTTT. This rearrangement joins TRBV30 to TRBJ1-5; D unclear. Trimming left V 4 bases short and J 4 bases short, with 11 bases between. Germline lookup yields CDR1 GTSNPN and CDR2 SVGIG (reference sequence). This CDR3 has 13 residues.

The CDR3 bases are TGTGCCAGCAGCCAAGATCCCCGGAGCCCCAACTATGGCTACACCTTC. Amino acids: CASSQDPRSPNYGYTF. This chain connects TRBV3-1 (or the pseudogene TRBV3-2) to TRBJ1-2; D not certain. Looked up from germline, CDR1 is LGHDT and CDR2 is YNNKEL (reference sequence). The length of the CDR3 is 16 residues. Between the trimmed V and J ends, which lost 0 bases and 2 bases, there was a span of 13 bases.

This chain connects TRBV7-6 to TRBJ1-3; D is possibly TRBD1 (6 bases). Germline V lookup: CDR1 SGHVS, CDR2 FNYEAQ. This CDR3 is built from 15 residues. Trimming took off 4 bases at V and 0 bases at J, with 10 bases between the two ends. CDR3 loop: CASSSYRDSGNTIYF. In DNA, the CDR3 is TGTGCCAGCAGCTCCTACAGGGACTCTGGAAACACCATATATTTT.

This chain links TRBV11-1 with TRBJ1-1; the D is unclear. CDR3 size: 12 residues. CDR1 and CDR2 from the germline V gene are SGHAT and FQDESV (reference sequence). Trimming cost V 5 bases and J 0 bases, with 4 bases left between them. DNA for the CDR3: TGTGCCAGCAGCCGTTTGAACACTGAAGCTTTCTTT. This sequence encodes CASSRLNTEAFF.

The J gene is TRBJ1-1, the V gene TRBV7-2; D is possibly TRBD1 (5 bases). The CDR3 is made up of 15 amino acids. Germline CDR1 SGHTA, CDR2 FQGNSA. V was cut by 2 bases and J by 9 bases, with 19 bases left in between. The CDR3: CASSLRRAGLLQAFF. As DNA, the CDR3 is TGTGCCAGCAGCTTAAGGAGGGCAGGGTTACTCCAAGCTTTCTTT.

The chain is built from TRBV4-3 and TRBJ1-6; 7 bases agree with TRBD1. Germline assignment: CDR1 LGHNA and CDR2 YSLEER. V lost 3 bases to trimming and J lost 0 bases; unmatched junction nucleotides: 8. The CDR3 is 18 amino acids. The CDR3: CASSQGWDSSSYNSPLHF. CDR3 in DNA: TGCGCCAGCAGCCAGGGCTGGGACAGTAGCTCCTATAATTCACCCCTCCACTTT.

This clone was seen a handful of times. The J gene is TRBJ2-1, the V gene TRBV5-4, with 10 bases matching TRBD1. The CDR3 runs 15 residues. The germline V gene encodes CDR1 SGHNT and CDR2 YYREEE (reference sequence). J lost 2 bases, V lost 4 bases, and 3 bases had no gene match. In DNA form, the CDR3 reads TGTGCCAGCAGCCCCGGACAGGGGGCCTACAATGAGCAGTTCTTC. Protein product: CASSPGQGAYNEQFF.

V and J are TRBV5-4 and TRBJ1-1, with 10 bases matching TRBD1. CDR1 and CDR2 from the germline V gene are SGHNT and YYREEE (reference sequence). Unmatched junction bases numbered 3, after V lost 4 bases and J lost 0 bases. The CDR3 runs to 15 residues. In DNA form, the CDR3 reads TGTGCCAGCAGCCCGGGACAGGGGTTGAACACTGAAGCTTTCTTT. It encodes CASSPGQGLNTEAFF.

The gene calls are TRBV7-9 and TRBJ1-2, with 7 bases identical to TRBD1. Per the germline V gene, CDR1 is SEHNR and CDR2 is FQNEAQ (reference sequence). Losses at the gene ends were 3 bases for V and 8 bases for J; bases not matched to a gene: 6. The CDR3 is 13 amino acids. CDR3 region: CASSFFQGGGYTF. CDR3 DNA sequence: TGTGCCAGCAGCTTTTTTCAGGGGGGCGGCTACACCTTC.

J is TRBJ1-1 and V is TRBV28, with 7 bases matching TRBD1. Germline V gives CDR1 MDHEN, CDR2 SYDVKM. Trimming took 5 bases from V and 6 from J; bases not matched to a gene: 21. This CDR3 has 18 amino acids. The CDR3 spells CASSTGALRGDRAAEAFF. The CDR3 DNA follows: TGTGCCAGCAGTACAGGGGCCTTGCGGGGGGATAGGGCCGCTGAAGCTTTCTTT.

The chain has TRBV2 and TRBJ2-1; D is uncertain. The V gene lost 7 bases and the J gene lost 8 bases, with 9 bases spanning the gap. Germline-derived CDR1 and CDR2 are SNHLY and FYNNEI. CDR3 length: 11 residues. CDR3 nucleotide sequence: TGTGCCAGCACCTATGGTTATGAGCAGTTCTTC. It translates to CASTYGYEQFF.

V gene TRBV12-3 or TRBV12-4 combines with J gene TRBJ1-1; 7 bases are a match to TRBD1. V lost 5 bases, J lost 7 bases, and 4 bases stayed unmatched. The CDR3 extends over 12 amino acids. This CDR3 reads CASSQGVLEAFF. CDR3 sequence (DNA): TGTGCCAGCAGTCAGGGGGTTCTTGAAGCTTTCTTT.

The chain has TRBV12-3 or TRBV12-4 and TRBJ1-5; D is unclear. The CDR3 is made up of 13 amino acids. The germline V and J ends were trimmed by 4 bases and 0 bases, with 4 bases remaining between them. DNA of the CDR3: TGTGCCAGCAGTTCAAATAGCAATCAGCCCCAGCATTTT. It is translated as CASSSNSNQPQHF.

This clone is a singleton in its sample. The rearrangement joins TRBV6-6 to TRBJ2-7; 11 bases map to TRBD2. With 7 bases clipped from V and 7 bases from J, the junction kept 12 bases outside the gene matches. The germline CDR1 and CDR2 sequences are MNHNY and SVGAGI (reference sequence). CDR3 length equals 15 residues. Here the CDR3 reads CASTPGLAVREEQYF. CDR3 in DNA: TGTGCCAGCACTCCGGGACTAGCGGTACGTGAGGAGCAGTACTTC.

This chain links TRBV15 with TRBJ2-1, with D possibly matching TRBD1 (5 bases). This CDR3 comprises 15 residues. Germline V CDR1 and CDR2: LNHNV, YYDKDF (reference sequence). Trimming took 0 bases from V and 6 from J, leaving 12 bases between them. The CDR3 here is CATSREGAGGNEQFF. Here the CDR3 DNA reads TGTGCCACCAGCAGAGAAGGGGCAGGCGGCAATGAGCAGTTCTTC.

J is TRBJ1-1 and V is TRBV4-2; 10 positions agree with TRBD1. V lost 9 bases and J lost 5; bases outside the gene matches: 9. There are 14 residues in the CDR3. The germline V gene has CDR1 LGHNA and CDR2 YNFKEQ. The chain's CDR3 is CARDGDRGGTEAFF. For the CDR3, the DNA is TGTGCCAGAGACGGGGACAGGGGAGGGACTGAAGCTTTCTTT.

The chain joins TRBV3-1 (or the pseudogene TRBV3-2) to TRBJ1-2, with a tentative D call TRBD1 (6 bases). Per germline, CDR1 LGHDT and CDR2 YNNKEL (reference sequence). There are 18 residues in the CDR3. Trimming shortened V by 1 base and J by 10 bases, and 28 bases separated the two germline ends. The CDR3 DNA reads as TGTGCCAGCAGCCAAGTGGAGGAACGACAGGCAGCAGGTGGAGACTACACCTTC. As protein: CASSQVEERQAAGGDYTF.

This clone was observed a single time. The chain combines TRBV28 with TRBJ2-2; possibly TRBD2 for D (7 bases). Germline CDR1 and CDR2: MDHEN and SYDVKM. Trimming removed 6 bases from V and 2 bases from J, with 13 bases in between. This CDR3 is built from 15 residues. The CDR3: CASREAGQNTGELFF. The CDR3 DNA follows: TGTGCCAGCAGAGAAGCGGGACAAAACACCGGGGAGCTGTTTTTT.

The rearrangement joins TRBV18 to TRBJ1-1; unclear D gene. Trimming removed 0 bases at V and 2 bases at J, with 10 bases between. The germline gives CDR1 KGHSH, CDR2 LQKENI. This CDR3 region has 15 residues. CDR3 amino acids: CASSPPNRLNTEAFF. In nucleotides, the CDR3 is TGTGCCAGCTCACCACCCAACAGACTAAACACTGAAGCTTTCTTT.

This clone was observed a handful of times. V gene TRBV4-1 combines with J gene TRBJ1-6; D may be TRBD1 (6 bases). The CDR3 has 16 residues. In germline, CDR1 is MGHRA, CDR2 YSYEKL. V was clipped by 6 bases and J by 3 bases, with 15 bases between them. CDR3 sequence (DNA): TGCGCCAGCAGACAGGGTGACAGAAACTATAATTCACCCCTCCACTTT. It specifies CASRQGDRNYNSPLHF.

This clone was recorded once. V usage is TRBV6-5 and J usage is TRBJ1-1; D ambiguous. This CDR3 contains 14 residues. In germline, CDR1 is MNHEY, CDR2 SVGAGI. Trimming stripped 8 bases from V and 0 bases from J, with 13 bases between. CDR3 loop: CASGPSPMNTEAFF. CDR3 in DNA: TGTGCCAGCGGACCTAGCCCCATGAACACTGAAGCTTTCTTT.